This TCR beta chain was captured in a study of beta chain features in type 1 diabetes (dated by TCRdb to the late 2010s). Study-wide context: Mean age, gender distribution, total cell number and subset yield were not different between patients and healthy donors. Across all samples, roughly 110,000,000 sorted cells were examined, and cell number per subset correlated strongly with RNA yield. Naive and central memory subsets were obtained from all 30 or so donors, but regulatory and stem cell-like memory subsets were isolated from only 8 patients and about 8 healthy donors. The study compared TCRB repertoires of sorted circulating CD4+ T cell subsets between recently diagnosed type 1 diabetes patients and matched healthy donors. The investigation overall reported the following: Type 1 diabetes patients showed a moderate but significant shortening of TCRB CDR3 length in all four CD4+ subsets. Patients with type 1 diabetes made fewer insertions and deleted more nucleotides at VDJ recombination sites, implying thymic rearrangement abnormalities. Naive, central memory and regulatory TCRB repertoires appeared more similar among patients than among healthy donors. Because cDNA rather than genomic DNA was sequenced, highly expressing activated cells could have been over-represented, although no difference in activation and CD3 levels was found between groups. HLA sub-analyses involved small numbers of individuals, so any influence of HLA type on TCRB rearrangement remained unresolved. Shorter templates might be favored by PCR, yet because patient and control samples were amplified and corrected together, any such skew would affect both groups equally.

This clone has a handful of counts. Its antigen specificity is not known. Base quality data are lacking; no much larger clone is found one base away. At the junction V is shortened by 2 bases and J by 8 bases; bases outside the gene matches: 6. CDR1 and CDR2 are read off the germline V gene as MDHEN and SYDVKM. From the cysteine up to the phenylalanine, the CDR3 has a length of 14 residues. The only DNA kept is the CDR3, 42 bases in frame from the first base. Each donor gave one peripheral blood draw, averaging roughly 0.11 L, which was collected into heparinised tubes. Naive, central memory, regulatory and stem cell-like memory CD4+ T cells were sorted on a BD FACSAria II using a panel including CD45RO, CCR7, CD25, CD127, CD95 and CD27. Every sorted population had a purity above 98%. PBMCs were isolated immediately by Lymphoprep density gradient centrifugation and stained directly without culture. So that batch effects would be minimized, each experiment stained and sorted samples in pairs, pairing one healthy donor with one patient.

All of the isolated RNA was reverse transcribed with the High Capacity cDNA Reverse Transcription Kit, so expressed TCRB transcripts were sequenced. Naive, central memory and regulatory T cell samples underwent deep immunoSEQ sequencing, averaging around 3.7 million total reads per sample. Sorted cells were lysed in RLT buffer and RNA was extracted with DNase-treated RNeasy Micro or Mini kits, depending on cell number. Each cell subset was processed separately to prevent cross-contamination, with patient and healthy donor samples processed together. The immunoSEQ multiplex PCR was used to amplify TCRB sequences from cDNA, generating 87-bp fragments that spanned the CDR3 region. Amplicons were sequenced on the Illumina HiSeq platform. In the authors' own workflow: Synthetic template baselines were used to correct PCR bias computationally, reads within Hamming distance 2 were collapsed together, and singletons that could not be merged were discarded. By aligning reads against IMGT, V, D and J genes, CDR3 length, and insertions or deletions at six rearrangement sites were assigned. Within each subset, clonotype counts were normalized to sorted cell number, after which true diversity and Gini coefficients were computed with the tcR R package. Repertoire sharing was quantified using the overlap coefficient calculated on TCRB nucleotide sequences. Out-of-frame TCRB sequences from naive cells were analyzed as a proxy for the pre-selection repertoire. This immuneACCESS table, as held by TCRdb, lists in-frame sequences with V and J called but not all clones. Of the missing ones, under half trace to an unresolved V gene in checked studies; the others have no known cause. That table is the source of V, J and clone size, and D and trimming were worked out from the DNA. Across this sample there are about 400,000 clones, with 10% to 15% seen only once. The biggest ten clones account for 0.0095% to 0.013% of the sample.

The receptor chain draws on TRBV28 and TRBJ2-3, and TRBD1 matches 8 of the central bases. This sequence was found in a woman aged 18-29 years with type 1 diabetes. Sequences were obtained from naive CD4+ T cells from blood. The label giving this sample's cell subset or site can be read as: true naive CD4+ T cells. CDR3 sequence: CASSLVGQGGTQYF. The bases are TGTGCCAGCAGTTTAGTAGGACAGGGCGGTACGCAGTATTTT.